The present T cell receptor beta chain was sequenced within a study of blood T cell repertoires in COVID-19. About the research overall: Collection of acute and convalescent COVID-19 samples took place in the United States, Italy and Spain. Nucleic acid was either cDNA or gDNA, and it came from T cells, B-cell-depleted T cells, or PBMCs.

Original data processing: Nucleated cell number was recorded as an estimate derived from reference gene primer amplification. TCRdb's table, derived via immunoSEQ multiplex PCR, lists solely in-frame clones and lacks some. D and trimming come from the DNA, and the V and J calls and clone size come from that table. This table has about 140,000 clones, more than 70% appearing once. V shed 6 bases and J 10 bases; nucleotides not matched to a gene: 14. Per germline, CDR1 SNHLY and CDR2 FYNNEI. CDR3 length: 15 amino acids. The genes are TRBV2 and TRBJ2-3; 9 nucleotides match TRBD2. The clonotype comes from a human donor in a cohort sampled during active COVID-19. Sequenced input: peripheral blood. CDR3 sequence reads: CASSPNLGGGEAQYF. The CDR3, as DNA: TGTGCCAGCAGCCCGAATCTCGGCGGGGGGGAGGCGCAGTATTTT. The full variable domain, completed using reference TRBV2 and TRBJ2-3, is EPEVTQTPSHQVTQMGQEVILRCVPISNHLYFYWYRQILGQKVEFLVSFYNNEISEKSEIFDDQFSVERPDGSNFTLKIRSTKLEDSAMYFCASSPNLGGGEAQYFGPGTRLTVL.